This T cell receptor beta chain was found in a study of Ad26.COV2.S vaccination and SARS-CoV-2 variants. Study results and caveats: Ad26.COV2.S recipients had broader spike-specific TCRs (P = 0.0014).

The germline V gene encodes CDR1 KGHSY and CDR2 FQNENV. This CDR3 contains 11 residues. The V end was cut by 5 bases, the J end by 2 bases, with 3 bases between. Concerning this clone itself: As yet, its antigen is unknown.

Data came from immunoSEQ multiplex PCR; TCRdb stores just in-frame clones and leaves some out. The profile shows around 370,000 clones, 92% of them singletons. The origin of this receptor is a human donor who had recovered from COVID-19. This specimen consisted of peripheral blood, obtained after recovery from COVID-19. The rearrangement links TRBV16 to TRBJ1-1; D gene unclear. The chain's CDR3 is CASSSNTEAFF. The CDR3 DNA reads TGTGCCAGCAGCTCCAACACTGAAGCTTTCTTT.